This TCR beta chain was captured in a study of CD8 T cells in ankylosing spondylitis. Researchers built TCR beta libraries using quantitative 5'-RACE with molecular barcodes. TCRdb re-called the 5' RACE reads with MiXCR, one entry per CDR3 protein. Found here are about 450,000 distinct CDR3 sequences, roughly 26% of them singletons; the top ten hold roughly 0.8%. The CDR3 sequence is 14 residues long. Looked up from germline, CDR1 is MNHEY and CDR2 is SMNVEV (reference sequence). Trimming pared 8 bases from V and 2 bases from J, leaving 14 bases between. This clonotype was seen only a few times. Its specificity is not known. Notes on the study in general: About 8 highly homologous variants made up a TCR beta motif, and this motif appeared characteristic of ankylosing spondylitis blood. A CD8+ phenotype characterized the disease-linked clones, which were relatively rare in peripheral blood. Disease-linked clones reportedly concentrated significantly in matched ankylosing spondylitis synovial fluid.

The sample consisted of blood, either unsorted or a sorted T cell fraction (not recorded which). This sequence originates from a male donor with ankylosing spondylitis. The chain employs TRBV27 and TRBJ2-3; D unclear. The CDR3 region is CASSPYTHTDTQYF. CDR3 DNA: TGTGCCAGCTCTCCTTACACACACACAGATACGCAGTATTTT.